A selection of T cell receptor beta chains follows, all from one sample in a study of T cell clusters in autoimmune cytopenias. Reanalyzing the multiplex PCR reads, TCRdb keeps one entry per CDR3 protein, without DNA. The table lists around 7,800 distinct CDR3 sequences. The specimen was peripheral blood. These receptors originate from a human donor with an autoimmune cytopenia or autoimmune hepatitis (not recorded which). The CDR3 runs from the conserved cysteine through the conserved F or W. Each record gives: clone size, V gene, J gene, CDR3 protein. Rows may omit the clone size; those that give it use once, few, many or a size class.

medium-sized,TRBV20-1,TRBJ2-7,CRVMGQTYEQYF
-,TRBV11-2,TRBJ2-7,CASSQHGGRFTYEQYF
-,TRBV7-7,TRBJ1-1,CASTSVPGQGAILGTEAFF
medium-sized,TRBV29-1,TRBJ1-2,CSVRGGIYGYTF
medium-sized,TRBV5-6,TRBJ2-7,CASSLLGGAGYEQYF
medium-sized,TRBV7-2,TRBJ1-5,CASSRYRRLGDSQHF
-,TRBV28,TRBJ2-7,CASSLLTNYEQYF
-,TRBV28,TRBJ2-1,CASQIGGYNEQFF
-,TRBV11-1,TRBJ2-1,CASSSPPDNVYNEQFF
medium-sized,TRBV6-5,TRBJ1-3,CASSYSRGYSGNTIYF
-,TRBV4-3,TRBJ2-1,CASSQDRVNYNEQFF
-,TRBV12-3/TRBV12-4,TRBJ1-4,CASSLLSRLPTNEKLFF
medium-sized,TRBV6-6,TRBJ1-3,CASSPPGGTIYF
medium-sized,TRBV24-1,TRBJ1-2,CATSDPRQGMWDGYTF
medium-sized,TRBV6-2/TRBV6-3,TRBJ2-7,CASSDHGTPRPYEQYF
-,TRBV7-2,TRBJ2-5,CASSPRYGTGWEETQYF
medium-sized,TRBV7-9,TRBJ2-7,CASSPPAGYEQYF
-,TRBV6-2/TRBV6-3,TRBJ2-2,CASSFGLAGTGELFF
-,TRBV30,TRBJ1-2,CAGVEGQGFYYGYTF
-,TRBV6-5,TRBJ2-3,CASSLLAGEGTGTQYF
medium-sized,TRBV7-9,TRBJ2-7,CASSLDHGEQYF
-,TRBV9,TRBJ2-1,CASSVSGFNYEQFF
medium-sized,TRBV5-6,TRBJ1-1,CASSLLGTGGKNTEAFF
-,TRBV5-4,TRBJ1-1,CASSFRQGGIGYTEAFF
medium-sized,TRBV12-3/TRBV12-4,TRBJ2-2,CASGPRRDGTGELFF
-,TRBV27,TRBJ2-1,CASSPVGGTYNEQFF
-,TRBV27,TRBJ2-4,CASSSVTSGRASGAKNIQYF